The rows below give T cell receptor beta chains drawn from one sample of a study of regulatory T cells in long-lasting Graves disease. Each CDR3 protein is one row after TCRdb ran MiXCR on the multiplex PCR reads. The table records under 700,000 distinct CDR3 sequences, about 15% of them present only once. These records were also assigned to another study, of T cells in Graves' hyperthyroidism and ophthalmopathy.

The sample in question was peripheral blood mononuclear cells (PBMCs), obtained at new diagnosis, from a patient treated with antithyroid drugs. These receptors were taken from a woman aged 35-65 years with Graves disease. Both conserved end residues are part of each CDR3. D genes are given only for firm matches. Only part of the rows carry a size: once, few, many, or a class if the clone is expanded.

CASTLETVSGNTIYF	TGTGCCAGCACCCTAGAGACGGTCTCTGGAAACACCATATATTTT	NA	TRBJ1-3	NA	TRBV7-9
CASSGQAYGYTF	TGTGCCAGCAGTGGGCAAGCCTATGGCTACACCTTC	many	TRBJ1-2	NA	TRBV12-3/TRBV12-4
CASSHPGLNTEAFF	TGTGCCAGCAGCCATCCGGGCCTAAACACTGAAGCTTTCTTT	many	TRBJ1-1	NA	TRBV4-1
CASRLGSGGDSYEQYF	TGTGCCAGCAGGCTAGGCTCGGGGGGGGACTCCTACGAGCAGTACTTC	NA	TRBJ2-7	TRBD2	TRBV7-9
CASSLAFSTNEKLFF	TGTGCCAGCAGTTTGGCGTTCAGTACTAATGAAAAACTGTTTTTT	many	TRBJ1-4	NA	TRBV6-2/TRBV6-3
CASSQGQGTNDEQYF	TGTGCCAGCAGCCAAGGACAGGGGACGAACGACGAGCAGTACTTC	many	TRBJ2-7	TRBD1	TRBV3-1
CASSQDLGDRGSHGYTF	TGTGCCAGCAGCCAAGATCTGGGGGACAGGGGAAGCCATGGCTACACCTTC	many	TRBJ1-2	TRBD1	TRBV3-1
CASSLGLYRDNTEAFF	TGCGCCAGCAGCTTGGGCCTATACAGGGATAACACTGAAGCTTTCTTT	few	TRBJ1-1	NA	TRBV5-1
CASKASLNTGELFF	TGTGCCAGCAAGGCTAGCTTAAACACCGGGGAGCTGTTTTTT	NA	TRBJ2-2	NA	TRBV7-3
CSAREPRDFNEQFF	TGCAGTGCTAGAGAACCCCGGGACTTTAATGAGCAGTTCTTC	few	TRBJ2-1	NA	TRBV20-1
CASSLLSASNTGELFF	TGTGCCAGCAGCTTATTGAGCGCGTCGAACACCGGGGAGCTGTTTTTT	few	TRBJ2-2	NA	TRBV7-8
CSASLPSAHTDTQYF	TGCAGTGCTAGTCTGCCTAGCGCCCACACAGATACGCAGTATTTT	once	TRBJ2-3	NA	TRBV20-1
CASSGPAGGASSYEQYF	TGTGCCAGCAGTGGCCCCGCGGGGGGGGCGAGCTCCTACGAGCAGTACTTC	NA	TRBJ2-7	TRBD2	TRBV2
CASSLEGTGAYEQYF	TGCGCCAGCAGCTTGGAAGGGACAGGGGCCTACGAGCAGTACTTC	many	TRBJ2-7	TRBD1	TRBV5-1
CASGERGYTF	TGTGCCAGCGGGGAGCGGGGCTACACCTTC	many	TRBJ1-2	NA	TRBV2
CASSQDGDGSPLHF	TGCGCCAGCAGCCAAGACGGGGATGGTTCACCCCTCCACTTT	few	TRBJ1-6	NA	TRBV4-1
CASLGSRGAQNGEQFF	TGTGCCAGCCTAGGATCTAGGGGGGCGCAGAATGGAGAGCAGTTCTTC	many	TRBJ2-1	NA	TRBV2
CASTPNEVWPNSPLHF	TGTGCCAGCACCCCTAATGAAGTGTGGCCTAATTCACCCCTCCACTTT	many	TRBJ1-6	NA	TRBV3-1
CASRVGGMNTEAFF	TGTGCCAGTCGAGTCGGCGGAATGAACACTGAAGCTTTCTTT	NA	TRBJ1-1	NA	TRBV19
CASSLDLSGGTGELFF	TGTGCCAGCAGCTTAGATTTGTCGGGGGGCACCGGGGAGCTGTTTTTT	few	TRBJ2-2	TRBD2	TRBV11-2
CASSPLGRTEAFF	TGTGCCAGCAGCCCGCTAGGCCGGACTGAAGCTTTCTTT	many	TRBJ1-1	NA	TRBV5-6
CASSYSNLVAGIGNQPQHF	TGTGCCAGCAGTTACTCGAATTTAGTGGCAGGGATTGGCAATCAGCCCCAGCATTTT	many	TRBJ1-5	NA	TRBV6-2/TRBV6-3
CASSPQGPGGIETQYF	TGCGCCAGCAGCCCCCAGGGGCCCGGCGGGATTGAGACCCAGTACTTC	many	TRBJ2-5	NA	TRBV5-1
CASSSYDGLENTEAFF	TGTGCCAGCAGTTCCTACGACGGGTTAGAGAACACTGAAGCTTTCTTT	many	TRBJ1-1	NA	TRBV27
CASQTGRTEAFF	TGTGCCAGCCAGACCGGGAGGACTGAAGCTTTCTTT	NA	TRBJ1-1	NA	TRBV27
CASNPTGLGNQPQHF	TGTGCCAGCAATCCTACAGGGTTGGGCAATCAGCCCCAGCATTTT	many	TRBJ1-5	NA	TRBV2
CASSVTGVGYTF	TGCGCCAGCAGCGTTACAGGGGTTGGCTACACCTTC	few	TRBJ1-2	TRBD1	TRBV5-1
CASSLPETGEETQYF	TGTGCCAGCAGTTTACCCGAGACAGGGGAAGAGACCCAGTACTTC	NA	TRBJ2-5	TRBD1	TRBV6-5
CASSLNREHTEAFF	TGTGCCAGCAGCTTAAACAGAGAGCACACTGAAGCTTTCTTT	many	TRBJ1-1	NA	TRBV7-9
CASRGTDKPNTEAFF	TGTGCCAGCAGAGGGACAGATAAACCGAACACTGAAGCTTTCTTT	NA	TRBJ1-1	TRBD1	TRBV6-1
CASSYPAGTSGPSGNTIYF	TGTGCCAGCAGTTACCCTGCAGGGACGTCTGGACCCTCTGGAAACACCATATATTTT	many	TRBJ1-3	NA	TRBV6-5
CASSFDLYNEQFF	TGTGCCAGCAGCTTCGATTTGTACAATGAGCAGTTCTTC	many	TRBJ2-1	NA	TRBV7-2
CASSLDRGLGYTF	TGTGCCAGCAGTTTAGACAGGGGGCTTGGCTACACCTTC	many	TRBJ1-2	TRBD1	TRBV12-3/TRBV12-4
CASSLRNLRSYNEQFF	TGTGCCAGCAGTTTGAGAAATCTGCGCTCCTACAATGAGCAGTTCTTC	many	TRBJ2-1	NA	TRBV27
CASSPDREKLFF	TGTGCCAGCAGCCCTGACAGAGAAAAACTGTTTTTT	NA	TRBJ1-4	NA	TRBV7-9
CASSQVGTGGGNQPQHF	TGTGCCAGCAGCCAAGTTGGGACAGGGGGAGGCAATCAGCCCCAGCATTTT	many	TRBJ1-5	TRBD1	TRBV3-1
CAISGGQVNQPQHF	TGTGCCATCAGTGGGGGACAGGTTAATCAGCCCCAGCATTTT	NA	TRBJ1-5	TRBD1	TRBV10-3
CASSKTALNTEAFF	TGTGCCAGCTCAAAGACGGCACTTAACACTGAAGCTTTCTTT	many	TRBJ1-1	NA	TRBV18
CSVAGDRVNSPLHF	TGCAGCGTTGCGGGGGACAGGGTAAATTCACCCCTCCACTTT	NA	TRBJ1-6	TRBD1	TRBV29-1
CATSREYLSAQETQYF	TGTGCCACCAGCAGAGAATACCTTTCAGCACAAGAGACCCAGTACTTC	many	TRBJ2-5	NA	TRBV15
CASSLDGKETQYF	TGTGCCAGCAGCTTGGACGGGAAAGAGACCCAGTACTTC	many	TRBJ2-5	NA	TRBV5-1
CASSSQVTNEKLFF	TGTGCCAGCAGTTCGCAGGTGACTAATGAAAAACTGTTTTTT	once	TRBJ1-4	NA	TRBV12-3/TRBV12-4
CASSLYLGTSEKLFF	TGTGCCAGCAGCTTATATCTCGGGACAAGTGAAAAACTGTTTTTT	many	TRBJ1-4	NA	TRBV7-2
CASSVGGASLEQFF	TGTGCCAGCAGCGTAGGGGGCGCGTCGCTTGAGCAGTTCTTC	NA	TRBJ2-1	NA	TRBV9
CASTPRSAVEPQHF	TGTGCCAGCACCCCCCGGAGTGCAGTTGAGCCCCAGCATTTT	few	TRBJ1-5	NA	TRBV6-1
CASTDNRGGKETQYF	TGTGCCAGCACCGATAATCGGGGGGGCAAAGAGACCCAGTACTTC	many	TRBJ2-5	TRBD2	TRBV12-3/TRBV12-4
CASSSGLAGALSSYNEQFF	TGCGCCAGCAGCTCGGGACTAGCGGGGGCCTTGAGCTCCTACAATGAGCAGTTCTTC	NA	TRBJ2-1	TRBD2	TRBV5-1
CAISEFPAGLSTDTQYF	TGTGCCATCAGTGAGTTTCCAGCGGGGTTGAGCACAGATACGCAGTATTTT	many	TRBJ2-3	TRBD2	TRBV10-3
CASSLRTSSDEQFF	TGTGCCAGCAGCTTGCGGACTAGCAGCGATGAGCAGTTCTTC	NA	TRBJ2-1	TRBD2	TRBV5-4
CASSYGGMNTGELFF	TGTGCCAGCAGTTACGGCGGGATGAACACCGGGGAGCTGTTTTTT	NA	TRBJ2-2	NA	TRBV6-5
CASSRPRRQGSSPLHF	TGTGCCAGCAGTCGGCCTCGGCGACAGGGAAGTTCACCCCTCCACTTT	many	TRBJ1-6	TRBD1	TRBV6-1